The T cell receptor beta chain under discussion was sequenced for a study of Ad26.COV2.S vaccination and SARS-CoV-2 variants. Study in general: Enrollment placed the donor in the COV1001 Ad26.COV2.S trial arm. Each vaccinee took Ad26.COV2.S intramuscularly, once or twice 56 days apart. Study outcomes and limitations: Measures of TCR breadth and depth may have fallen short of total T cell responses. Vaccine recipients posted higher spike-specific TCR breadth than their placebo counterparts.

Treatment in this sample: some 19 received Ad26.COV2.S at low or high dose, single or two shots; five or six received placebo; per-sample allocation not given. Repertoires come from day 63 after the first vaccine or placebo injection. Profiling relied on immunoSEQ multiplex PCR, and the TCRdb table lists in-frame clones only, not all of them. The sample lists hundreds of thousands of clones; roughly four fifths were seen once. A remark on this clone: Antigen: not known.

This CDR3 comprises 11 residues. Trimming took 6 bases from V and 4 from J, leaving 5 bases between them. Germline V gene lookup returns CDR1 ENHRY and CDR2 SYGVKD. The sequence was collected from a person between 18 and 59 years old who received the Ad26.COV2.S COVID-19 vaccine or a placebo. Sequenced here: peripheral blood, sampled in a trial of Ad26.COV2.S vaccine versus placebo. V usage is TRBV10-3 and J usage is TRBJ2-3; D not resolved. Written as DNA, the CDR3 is TGTGCCATCAGGAAAGCAGATACGCAGTATTTT. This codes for CAIRKADTQYF.